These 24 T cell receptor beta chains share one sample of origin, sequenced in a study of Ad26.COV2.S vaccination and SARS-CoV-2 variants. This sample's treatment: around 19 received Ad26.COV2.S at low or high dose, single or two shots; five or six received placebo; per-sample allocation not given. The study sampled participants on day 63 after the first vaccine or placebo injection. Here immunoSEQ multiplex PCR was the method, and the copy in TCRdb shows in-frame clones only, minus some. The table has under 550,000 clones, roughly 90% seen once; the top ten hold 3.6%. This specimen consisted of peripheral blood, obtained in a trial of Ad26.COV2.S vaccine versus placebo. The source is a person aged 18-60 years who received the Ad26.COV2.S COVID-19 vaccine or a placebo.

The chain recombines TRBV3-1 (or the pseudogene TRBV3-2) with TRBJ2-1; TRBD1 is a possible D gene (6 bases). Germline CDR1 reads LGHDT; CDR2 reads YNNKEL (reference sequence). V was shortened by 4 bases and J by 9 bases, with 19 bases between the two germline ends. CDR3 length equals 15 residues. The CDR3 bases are TGTGCCAGCAGCCCGACAGGTATACGAAGAGGTGAGCAGTTCTTC. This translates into CASSPTGIRRGEQFF.

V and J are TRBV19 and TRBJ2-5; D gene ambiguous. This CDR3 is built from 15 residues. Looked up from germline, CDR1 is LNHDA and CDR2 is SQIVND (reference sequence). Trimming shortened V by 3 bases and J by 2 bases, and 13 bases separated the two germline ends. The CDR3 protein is CASSIDGRRQETQYF. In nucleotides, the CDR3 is TGTGCCAGTAGTATTGACGGTCGGAGACAAGAGACCCAGTACTTC.

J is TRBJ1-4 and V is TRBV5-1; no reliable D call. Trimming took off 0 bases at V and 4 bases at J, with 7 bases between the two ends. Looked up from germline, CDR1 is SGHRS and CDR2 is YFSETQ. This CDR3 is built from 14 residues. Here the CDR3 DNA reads TGCGCCAGCAGCTTGGACCAGAATAATGAAAAACTGTTTTTT. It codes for CASSLDQNNEKLFF.

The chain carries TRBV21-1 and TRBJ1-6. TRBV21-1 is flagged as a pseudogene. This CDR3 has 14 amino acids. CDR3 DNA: TGTGCCACCTCTGGGAGGGGGGGTCGGTCACCCCTCCACTTT. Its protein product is CATSGRGGRSPLHF.

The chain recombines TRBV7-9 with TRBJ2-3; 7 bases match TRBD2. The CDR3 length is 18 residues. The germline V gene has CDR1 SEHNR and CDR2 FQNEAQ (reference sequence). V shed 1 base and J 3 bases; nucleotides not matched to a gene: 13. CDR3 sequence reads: CASSLGQQPGLTTDTQYF. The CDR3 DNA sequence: TGTGCCAGCAGCTTAGGGCAGCAACCGGGACTAACAACAGATACGCAGTATTTT. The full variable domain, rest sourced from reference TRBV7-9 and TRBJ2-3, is DTGVSQNPRHKITKRGQNVTFRCDPISEHNRLYWYRQTLGQGPEFLTYFQNEAQLEKSRLLSDRFSAERPKGSFSTLEIQRTEQGDSAMYLCASSLGQQPGLTTDTQYFGPGTRLTVL.

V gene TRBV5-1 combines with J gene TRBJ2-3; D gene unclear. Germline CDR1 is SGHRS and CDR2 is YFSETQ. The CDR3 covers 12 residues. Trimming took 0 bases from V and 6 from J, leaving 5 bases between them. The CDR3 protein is CASSLGWDTQYF. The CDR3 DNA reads TGCGCCAGCAGCTTGGGGTGGGATACGCAGTATTTT.

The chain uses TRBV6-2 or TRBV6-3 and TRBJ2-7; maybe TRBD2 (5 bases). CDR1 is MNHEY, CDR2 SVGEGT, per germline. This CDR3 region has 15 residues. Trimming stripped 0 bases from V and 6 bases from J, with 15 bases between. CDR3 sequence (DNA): TGTGCCAGCAGTTACTCGAAGACTATTCGGCGCGAGCAGTACTTC. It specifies CASSYSKTIRREQYF.

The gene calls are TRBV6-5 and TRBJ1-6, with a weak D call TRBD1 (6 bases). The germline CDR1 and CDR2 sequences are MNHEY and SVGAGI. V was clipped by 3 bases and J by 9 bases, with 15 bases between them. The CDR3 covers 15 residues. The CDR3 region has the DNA TGTGCCAGCAGTTATGAAGGGGGGGCTCGTTCACCCCTCCACTTT. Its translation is CASSYEGGARSPLHF.

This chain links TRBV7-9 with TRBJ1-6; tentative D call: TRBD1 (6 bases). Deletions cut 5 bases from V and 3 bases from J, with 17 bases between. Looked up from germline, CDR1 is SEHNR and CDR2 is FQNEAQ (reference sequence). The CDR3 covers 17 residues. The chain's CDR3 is CASSPGRGGNYNSPLHF. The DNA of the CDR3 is TGTGCCAGCAGCCCCGGTAGAGGGGGAAACTATAATTCACCCCTCCACTTT.

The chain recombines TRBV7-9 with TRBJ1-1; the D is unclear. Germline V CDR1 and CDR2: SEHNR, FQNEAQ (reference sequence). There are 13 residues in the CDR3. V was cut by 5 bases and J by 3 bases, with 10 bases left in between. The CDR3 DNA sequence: TGTGCCAGCAGCCCCTCATCTCACACTGAAGCTTTCTTT. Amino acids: CASSPSSHTEAFF. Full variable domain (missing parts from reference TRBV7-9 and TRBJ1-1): DTGVSQNPRHKITKRGQNVTFRCDPISEHNRLYWYRQTLGQGPEFLTYFQNEAQLEKSRLLSDRFSAERPKGSFSTLEIQRTEQGDSAMYLCASSPSSHTEAFFGQGTRLTVV.

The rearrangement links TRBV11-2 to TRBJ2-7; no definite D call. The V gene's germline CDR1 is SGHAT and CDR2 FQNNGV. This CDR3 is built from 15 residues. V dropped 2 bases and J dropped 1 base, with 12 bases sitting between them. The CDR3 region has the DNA TGTGCCAGCAGCTTAAGTGGTGCTGGATCCTACGAGCAGTACTTC. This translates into CASSLSGAGSYEQYF.

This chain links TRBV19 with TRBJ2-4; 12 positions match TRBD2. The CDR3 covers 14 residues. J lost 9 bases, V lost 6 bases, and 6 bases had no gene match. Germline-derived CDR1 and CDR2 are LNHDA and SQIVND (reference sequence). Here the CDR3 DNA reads TGTGCCAGTAGCACTAGCGGGGGGCCCGGCATTCAGTACTTC. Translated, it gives CASSTSGGPGIQYF.

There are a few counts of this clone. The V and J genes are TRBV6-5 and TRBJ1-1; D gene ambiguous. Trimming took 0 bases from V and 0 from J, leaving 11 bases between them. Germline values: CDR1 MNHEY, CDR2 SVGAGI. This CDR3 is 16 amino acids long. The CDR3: CASSYSTGAMNTEAFF. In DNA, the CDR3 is TGTGCCAGCAGTTACTCGACGGGAGCTATGAACACTGAAGCTTTCTTT.

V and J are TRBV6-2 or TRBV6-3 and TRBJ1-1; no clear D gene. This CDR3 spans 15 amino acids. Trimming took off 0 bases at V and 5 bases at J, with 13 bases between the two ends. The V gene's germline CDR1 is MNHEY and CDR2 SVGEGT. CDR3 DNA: TGTGCCAGCAGTTACTCGGGAGGGCGGAGAACTGAAGCTTTCTTT. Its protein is CASSYSGGRRTEAFF.

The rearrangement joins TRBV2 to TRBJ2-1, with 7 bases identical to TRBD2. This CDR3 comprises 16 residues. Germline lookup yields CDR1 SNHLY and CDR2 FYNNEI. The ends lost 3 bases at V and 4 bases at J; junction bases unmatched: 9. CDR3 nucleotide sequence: TGTGCCAGCAGTGATACGACGGGGGGACTTTACAATGAGCAGTTCTTC. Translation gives CASSDTTGGLYNEQFF.

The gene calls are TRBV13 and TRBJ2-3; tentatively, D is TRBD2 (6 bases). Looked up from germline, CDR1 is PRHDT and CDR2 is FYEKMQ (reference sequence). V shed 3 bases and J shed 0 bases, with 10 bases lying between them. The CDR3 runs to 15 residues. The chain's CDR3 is CASSLGGPSTDTQYF. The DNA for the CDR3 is TGTGCCAGCAGCTTGGGGGGACCTAGCACAGATACGCAGTATTTT. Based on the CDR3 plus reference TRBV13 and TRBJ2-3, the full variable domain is AAGVIQSPRHLIKEKRETATLKCYPIPRHDTVYWYQQGPGQDPQFLISFYEKMQSDKGSIPDRFSAQQFSDYHSELNMSSLELGDSALYFCASSLGGPSTDTQYFGPGTRLTVL.

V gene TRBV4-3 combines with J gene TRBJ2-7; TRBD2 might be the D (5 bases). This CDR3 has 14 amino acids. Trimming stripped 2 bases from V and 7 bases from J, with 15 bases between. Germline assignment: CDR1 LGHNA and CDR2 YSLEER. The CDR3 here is CASSQNRAPGEQYF. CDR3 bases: TGCGCCAGCAGCCAAAACCGGGCCCCGGGAGAGCAGTACTTC.

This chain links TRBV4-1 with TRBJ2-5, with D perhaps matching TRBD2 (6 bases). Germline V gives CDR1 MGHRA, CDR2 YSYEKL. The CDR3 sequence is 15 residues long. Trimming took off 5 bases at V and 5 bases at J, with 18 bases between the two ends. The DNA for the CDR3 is TGCGCCAGCAGCGACCCTCAAGGGAGCGGGGAGACCCAGTACTTC. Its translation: CASSDPQGSGETQYF.

CDR3 sequence (DNA): TGTGCCACCAGTGATTTGGGACAGAACTATGGCTACACCTTC. It specifies CATSDLGQNYGYTF. The rearrangement uses TRBV24-1 and TRBJ1-2, with D perhaps matching TRBD1 (6 bases). Germline loops: CDR1 KGHDR, CDR2 SFDVKD. Trimming took off 0 bases at V and 2 bases at J, with 6 bases between the two ends. This CDR3 spans 14 amino acids.

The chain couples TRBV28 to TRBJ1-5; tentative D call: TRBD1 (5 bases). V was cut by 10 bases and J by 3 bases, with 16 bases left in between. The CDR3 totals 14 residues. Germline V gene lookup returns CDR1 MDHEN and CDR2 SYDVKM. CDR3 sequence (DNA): TGTGCCATTCGGGGCGGACGCTACAATCAGCCCCAGCATTTT. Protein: CAIRGGRYNQPQHF.

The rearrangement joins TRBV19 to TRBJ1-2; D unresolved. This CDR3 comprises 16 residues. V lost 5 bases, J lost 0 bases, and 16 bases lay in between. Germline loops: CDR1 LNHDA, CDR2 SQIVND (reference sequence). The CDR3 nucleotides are TGTGCCAGTAGTGAAGCAGCCACTCCGCCTAACTATGGCTACACCTTC. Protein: CASSEAATPPNYGYTF.

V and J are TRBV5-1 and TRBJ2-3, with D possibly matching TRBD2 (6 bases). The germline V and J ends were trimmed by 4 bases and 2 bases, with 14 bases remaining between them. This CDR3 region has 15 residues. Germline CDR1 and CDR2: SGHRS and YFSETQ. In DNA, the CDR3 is TGCGCCAGCAGCCTGGAGGGACTCCTCACAGATACGCAGTATTTT. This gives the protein CASSLEGLLTDTQYF.

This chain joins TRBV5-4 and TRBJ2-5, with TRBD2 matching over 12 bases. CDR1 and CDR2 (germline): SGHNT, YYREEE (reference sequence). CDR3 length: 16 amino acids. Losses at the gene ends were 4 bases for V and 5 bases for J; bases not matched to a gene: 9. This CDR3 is CASSPASGGAGETQYF. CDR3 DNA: TGTGCCAGCAGCCCGGCTAGCGGGGGGGCCGGGGAGACCCAGTACTTC.

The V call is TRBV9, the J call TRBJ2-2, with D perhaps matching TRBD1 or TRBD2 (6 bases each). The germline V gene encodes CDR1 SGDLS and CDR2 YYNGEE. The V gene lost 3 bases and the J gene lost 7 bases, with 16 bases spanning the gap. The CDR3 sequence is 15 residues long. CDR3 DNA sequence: TGTGCCAGCAGCGCTCAGGGGAGGCACGTCGGGGAGCTGTTTTTT. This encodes CASSAQGRHVGELFF.